This T cell receptor beta chain was sequenced in a study of PD-1 blockade in classical Hodgkin lymphoma. General observations from the study: TCR diversity in CD4+, not CD8+, cells rose significantly by C4D1. After ASCT, patients who started nivolumab under 1 year later were excluded. Factors driving the repertoire differences, possibly disease activity or prior therapy, remain undefined.

The time point was: cycle 4 day 1 (C4D1), after more than five weeks of nivolumab. All trial patients relapsed after autologous stem cell transplantation. Sequenced by immunoSEQ multiplex PCR; TCRdb stores in-frame clones only, minus some. Counted here are 40,000 to 55,000 clones, over 75% occurring once; the ten biggest clones make up roughly 35%. The CDR3 has 17 residues. Points on this clone: Its specificity is unknown.

This chain uses TRBV1 with TRBJ1-5; the listed D gene, TRBD1, was not tested against the DNA. TRBV1 is an annotated pseudogene. The TCR originated in a human donor with classical Hodgkin lymphoma. The sequences come from peripheral blood mononuclear cells (PBMCs), collected before the fourth cycle of nivolumab. CDR3 amino acids: CTSSQVSVGQGCQPQHF. The CDR3 DNA reads TGCACCAGCAGCCAAGTTAGTGTGGGGCAAGGTTGTCAGCCCCAGCATTTT.